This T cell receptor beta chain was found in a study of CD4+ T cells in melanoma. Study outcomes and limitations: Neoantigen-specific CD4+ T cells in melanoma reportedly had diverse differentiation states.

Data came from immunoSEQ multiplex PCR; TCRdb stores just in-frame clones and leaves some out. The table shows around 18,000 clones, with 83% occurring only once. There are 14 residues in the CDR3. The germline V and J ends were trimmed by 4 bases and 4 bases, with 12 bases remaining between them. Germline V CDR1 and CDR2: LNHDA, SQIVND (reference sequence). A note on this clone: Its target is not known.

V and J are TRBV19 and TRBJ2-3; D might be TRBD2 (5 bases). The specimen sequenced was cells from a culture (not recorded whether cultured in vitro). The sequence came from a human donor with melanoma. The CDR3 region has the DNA TGTGCCAGTAGTAAGAGGGTTTCCCCAGATACGCAGTATTTT. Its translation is CASSKRVSPDTQYF.